These 15 T cell receptor beta chains were sequenced from one sample in a study of blood T cells in healthy people across ages. Combining a sample-barcoded 5' primer with a J-beta primer mix, a second PCR ran for roughly 6 to 11 cycles. TCRdb re-derived calls from the 5' RACE reads in MiXCR, one entry per CDR3 protein. The table lists around 1,000,000 distinct CDR3 sequences, 35% to 40% of them singletons. The sample consisted of blood. The receptor set was obtained from a man aged 18 to 30 in good health.

Worth noting for this clonotype: A read error may account for a junction end that differs from germline. The rearrangement uses TRBV10-3 and TRBJ2-5; possibly TRBD1 or TRBD2 for D (6 bases each). The CDR3 has 16 residues. Germline V gene lookup returns CDR1 ENHRY and CDR2 SYGVKD. CDR3 sequence reads: CAISEPQGRSQETRYF. DNA for the CDR3: TGTGCCATCAGTGAGCCCCAGGGGAGGTCCCAAGAGACCCGGTACTTC.

V gene TRBV7-8 combines with J gene TRBJ1-1; 7 nucleotides match TRBD1. J gave up 5 bases and V 1 base, and 4 bases lay outside the gene matches. CDR1 SGHVS and CDR2 FQNEAQ come from the germline V gene. The CDR3 runs to 14 residues. The CDR3 bases are TGTGCCAGCAGCTTAGAGGGGGCGCAGACTGAAGCTTTCTTT. Protein sequence: CASSLEGAQTEAFF.

As concerns this clonotype: Likely a read error: the CDR3 ends without its conserved phenylalanine or tryptophan. This chain uses TRBV20-1 with TRBJ2-5, with D perhaps matching TRBD1 (5 bases). TRBJ2-7 matches the DNA end more closely, so the J call is doubtful. Per the germline V gene, CDR1 is DFQATT and CDR2 is SNEGSKA (reference sequence). This CDR3 comprises 14 residues. CDR3 sequence: CSALGLKSSNEQYI. The DNA of the CDR3 is TGCAGTGCCCTGGGGCTCAAGAGCTCCAACGAGCAGTACATC.

As for this clonotype: A much more abundant neighbour one base away suggests this may be a read error. This sequence joins TRBV29-1 and TRBJ2-5, with TRBD1 as a possible D gene (6 bases). The CDR3 runs 13 residues. V was trimmed by 3 bases and J by 11 bases, leaving 19 bases between them. Germline-derived CDR1 and CDR2 are SQVTM and ANQGSEA. The CDR3 is CSVDKSAEGEQYF. In DNA form, the CDR3 reads TGCAGCGTTGACAAAAGCGCCGAGGGGGAGCAGTACTTC. Full variable domain (remainder filled in from reference TRBV29-1 and TRBJ2-5): SAVISQKPSRDICQRGTSLTIQCQVDSQVTMMFWYRQQPGQSLTLIATANQGSEATYESGFVIDKFPISRPNLTFSTLTVSNMSPEDSSIYLCSVDKSAEGEQYFGPGTRLLVL.

This clonotype has more than one count but fewer than ten. This may stem from a read error, because a much larger clone lies one nucleotide away. The rearrangement links TRBV12-3 or TRBV12-4 to TRBJ2-7, with D perhaps matching TRBD1 or TRBD2 (5 bases each). Trimming removed 6 bases from V and 0 bases from J, with 9 bases in between. The CDR3 is 13 amino acids. The CDR3 DNA follows: TGTGCCAGCAGGGGGGACGGCTCCTACGAGCAGTACTTC. Amino acids: CASRGDGSYEQYF.

This clonotype occurred a few times. V gene TRBV7-2 combines with J gene TRBJ1-1; 11 positions match TRBD1. The CDR3 has 15 residues. The junction had 13 bases not matched to a gene; V was cut back by 5 bases and J by 11 bases. Germline values: CDR1 SGHTA, CDR2 FQGNSA. The CDR3 region is CASSQRTGGSRFAFF. In DNA form, the CDR3 reads TGTGCCAGCAGCCAACGGACAGGGGGCTCTCGGTTTGCTTTCTTT.

There are a few counts of this clonotype. J is TRBJ2-7 and V is TRBV3-1; D not certain. V was shortened by 0 bases and J by 2 bases, with 17 bases between the two germline ends. Germline CDR1 and CDR2: LGHDT and YNNKEL (reference sequence). This CDR3 is 17 amino acids long. The DNA of the CDR3 is TGTGCCAGCAGCCAAGATTTGAGAGCCAGGCCGACCTACGAGCAGTACTTC. This sequence encodes CASSQDLRARPTYEQYF.

This clonotype was seen once. V gene TRBV7-3 combines with J gene TRBJ2-3, with D perhaps TRBD1 (6 bases). The CDR3 runs 15 residues. V lost 5 bases, J lost 3 bases, and 15 bases lay in between. Germline V CDR1 and CDR2: SGHTA, FQGTGA. CDR3 bases: TGTGCCAGCAGCCTTCAGGGGAGTAGGACAGATACGCAGTATTTT. Translation: CASSLQGSRTDTQYF. Full variable domain (rest looked up from reference TRBV7-3 and TRBJ2-3): GAGVSQTPSNKVTEKGKYVELRCDPISGHTALYWYRQSLGQGPEFLIYFQGTGAADDSGLPNDRFFAVRPEGSVSTLKIQRTERGDSAVYLCASSLQGSRTDTQYFGPGTRLTVL.

The rearrangement uses TRBV19 and TRBJ1-4; 8 bases line up with TRBD1. The junction had 6 bases not matched to a gene; V was cut back by 7 bases and J by 5 bases. The CDR3 is 14 amino acids. Germline V gives CDR1 LNHDA, CDR2 SQIVND (reference sequence). The CDR3 loop is CASTRTGRNEKLFF. Written as DNA, the CDR3 is TGTGCCAGTACCAGGACAGGGAGGAATGAAAAACTGTTTTTT. The whole variable domain, remainder taken from reference TRBV19 and TRBJ1-4, is DGGITQSPKYLFRKEGQNVTLSCEQNLNHDAMYWYRQDPGQGLRLIYYSQIVNDFQKGDIAEGYSVSREKKESFPLTVTSAQKNPTAFYLCASTRTGRNEKLFFGSGTQLSVL.

The V gene is TRBV10-3, the J gene TRBJ2-2; 12 bases are shared with TRBD1. V gave up 7 bases and J gave up 4 bases; unmatched junction bases: 1. Germline loops: CDR1 ENHRY, CDR2 SYGVKD. The CDR3 totals 14 residues. CDR3 DNA: TGTGCCATCACGGGACAGGGGGCCACCGGGGAGCTGTTTTTT. Its translation is CAITGQGATGELFF.

The J gene is TRBJ2-1, the V gene TRBV2; 10 bases line up with TRBD2. Looked up from germline, CDR1 is SNHLY and CDR2 is FYNNEI. Losses at the gene ends were 3 bases for V and 5 bases for J; bases not matched to a gene: 4. This CDR3 contains 15 residues. The CDR3 protein is CASSDQRGGNNEQFF. The CDR3 DNA follows: TGTGCCAGCAGTGATCAGCGGGGGGGAAACAATGAGCAGTTCTTC.

This clonotype occurred a few times. This chain uses TRBV5-1 with TRBJ2-1; TRBD2 matches at 10 bases. The J call could be wrong; TRBJ2-7 is a better fit for the DNA end. Germline CDR1 and CDR2: SGHRS and YFSETQ. This CDR3 spans 14 amino acids. The CDR3 region has the DNA TGCGCCAGCAGATTAGCGGGGGGCTACAATGAGCAGTACTTC. Encoded protein: CASRLAGGYNEQYF.

This clonotype occurred a few times. The chain couples TRBV3-1 to TRBJ2-3, with D uncertain. V was trimmed by 4 bases and J by 4 bases, leaving 12 bases between them. CDR1 is LGHDT, CDR2 YNNKEL, per germline (reference sequence). This CDR3 region has 14 residues. CDR3 DNA: TGTGCCAGCAGCCCCTTGGGTAGCTCAGATACGCAGTATTTT. The encoded protein is CASSPLGSSDTQYF.

This clonotype was observed a few times. Germline and junction disagree at one end, which may indicate a read error. The rearrangement uses TRBV20-1 and TRBJ1-1; D unclear. CDR1 and CDR2 (germline): DFQATT, SNEGSKA (reference sequence). The CDR3 loop spans 13 amino acids. The CDR3 bases are TGCAGTGCTAGAGGTTGGCAGAACCCTGAAGCTTTCTTT. It codes for CSARGWQNPEAFF.

This clonotype was observed a handful of times. This CDR3 reads CASSQAGTGGFQPQHF. CDR3 in DNA: TGTGCCAGCAGCCAAGCCGGGACAGGGGGCTTTCAGCCCCAGCATTTT. The chain is built from TRBV4-2 and TRBJ1-5, with TRBD1 identical over 12 bases. Germline V gives CDR1 LGHNA, CDR2 YNFKEQ. Trimming removed 1 base from V and 6 bases from J; junction bases left unmatched: 4. The CDR3 loop spans 16 amino acids.